These 18 T cell receptor beta chains were sequenced from one sample in a study of Ad26.COV2.S vaccination and SARS-CoV-2 variants. Documented treatment: 15 to 20 received Ad26.COV2.S at low or high dose, single or two shots; several received placebo; per-sample allocation not given. Samples analyzed were those drawn on day 63 after the first vaccine or placebo injection. TCRdb's table, derived via immunoSEQ multiplex PCR, lists solely in-frame clones and lacks some. The repertoire holds roughly 410,000 clones, around 82% seen once, with almost 7.5% in the top ten. The specimen was peripheral blood, collected in a trial of Ad26.COV2.S vaccine versus placebo. All receptors come from a person between 18 and 65 years old who received the Ad26.COV2.S COVID-19 vaccine or a placebo.

This rearrangement joins TRBV19 to TRBJ1-1; perhaps TRBD1 as D (6 bases). The CDR3 runs 15 residues. Trimming left V 2 bases short and J 3 bases short, with 13 bases between. The germline V gene has CDR1 LNHDA and CDR2 SQIVND (reference sequence). In DNA, the CDR3 is TGTGCCAGTAGTATACTTTCAGGGGCGGACACTGAAGCTTTCTTT. This encodes CASSILSGADTEAFF.

The rearrangement joins TRBV30 to TRBJ1-5; D gene ambiguous. Looked up from germline, CDR1 is GTSNPN and CDR2 is SVGIG (reference sequence). The CDR3 is made up of 13 amino acids. Trimming pared 4 bases from V and 3 bases from J, leaving 10 bases between. CDR3: CAWTSGHNQPQHF. In DNA form, the CDR3 reads TGTGCCTGGACCTCTGGGCACAATCAGCCCCAGCATTTT.

The rearrangement links TRBV5-1 to TRBJ2-7; the D is unclear. Germline assignment: CDR1 SGHRS and CDR2 YFSETQ. The CDR3 length is 13 residues. V was cut by 0 bases and J by 4 bases, with 8 bases left in between. The CDR3 is CASSLDTPYEQYF. DNA for the CDR3: TGCGCCAGCAGCTTGGATACTCCTTACGAGCAGTACTTC. Full variable domain (outside the CDR3, taken from reference TRBV5-1 and TRBJ2-7): KAGVTQTPRYLIKTRGQQVTLSCSPISGHRSVSWYQQTPGQGLQFLFEYFSETQRNKGNFPGRFSGRQFSNSRSEMNVSTLELGDSALYLCASSLDTPYEQYFGPGTRLTVT.

The rearrangement uses TRBV7-6 and TRBJ2-7, with 13 bases aligning to TRBD2. The CDR3 is 16 residues long. V lost 3 bases to trimming and J lost 2 bases; unmatched junction nucleotides: 4. Germline V lookup: CDR1 SGHVS, CDR2 FNYEAQ. The CDR3 is CASSLGGTSGTYEQYF. CDR3 coding DNA: TGTGCCAGCAGCTTGGGAGGGACTAGCGGGACCTACGAGCAGTACTTC.

The chain is built from TRBV10-3 and TRBJ1-3; no clear D. The V gene's germline CDR1 is ENHRY and CDR2 SYGVKD. Trimming stripped 3 bases from V and 0 bases from J, with 12 bases between. This CDR3 region has 16 residues. This CDR3 reads CAISDGLPPSGNTIYF. CDR3 DNA sequence: TGTGCCATCAGTGATGGCCTCCCCCCCTCTGGAAACACCATATATTTT.

The chain links TRBV19 to TRBJ1-4; D is ambiguous. CDR1 and CDR2 from the germline V gene are LNHDA and SQIVND (reference sequence). The CDR3 loop spans 13 amino acids. Trimming cost V 6 bases and J 6 bases, with 11 bases left between them. The CDR3 DNA reads as TGTGCCAGTAGGGCCGCGGGAGATGAAAAACTGTTTTTT. It codes for CASRAAGDEKLFF.

The chain joins TRBV5-1 to TRBJ2-7; the D is unclear. The CDR3 is 12 amino acids. Germline V gene data show CDR1 as SGHRS and CDR2 as YFSETQ. V dropped 0 bases and J dropped 6 bases, with 7 bases sitting between them. CDR3 residues: CASSLEAGEQYF. The CDR3 nucleotides read TGCGCCAGCAGCTTGGAGGCAGGCGAGCAGTACTTC.

The CDR3 DNA reads as TGTGCCAGCAGCATTCGACAGGGAAGTCAGGAAAAACTGTTTTTT. This gives the protein CASSIRQGSQEKLFF. The chain joins TRBV5-6 to TRBJ1-4; 7 bases line up with TRBD1. Germline lookup yields CDR1 SGHDT and CDR2 YYEEEE. The V segment lost 4 bases and the J segment 8 bases; nucleotides outside the gene matches: 11. This CDR3 is built from 15 residues.

The CDR3 protein is CASGADTQYF. DNA for the CDR3: TGTGCCAGTGGCGCTGATACGCAGTATTTT. This rearrangement joins TRBV6-5 to TRBJ2-3; D not resolved. CDR1 is MNHEY and CDR2 is SVGAGI in the germline V gene. The V gene lost 9 bases and the J gene lost 6 bases, with 7 bases spanning the gap. This CDR3 spans 10 amino acids.

V gene TRBV12-3 or TRBV12-4 combines with J gene TRBJ2-1; D uncertain. The V and J ends lost 3 bases and 10 bases respectively, with 13 bases between them. The CDR3 length is 13 residues. The CDR3 DNA is TGTGCCAGCAGTTTGGGTTTTAGTATCGAGCAGTTCTTC. Translating gives CASSLGFSIEQFF.

This rearrangement joins TRBV7-2 to TRBJ2-7; 8 bases match TRBD2. The germline gives CDR1 SGHTA, CDR2 FQGNSA. V was pared by 4 bases and J by 4 bases, with 9 bases of the junction left unmatched. This CDR3 comprises 15 residues. CDR3 nucleotides: TGTGCCAGCAGCTCTAGTGGCGGGGGGCTTTACGAGCAGTACTTC. Protein: CASSSSGGGLYEQYF.

This rearrangement joins TRBV14 to TRBJ1-4; D remains unclear. The V gene's germline CDR1 is SGHDN and CDR2 FVKESK. This CDR3 has 13 residues. V was shortened by 3 bases and J by 4 bases, with 6 bases between the two germline ends. CDR3 loop: CASSQFLNEKLFF. The DNA of the CDR3 is TGTGCCAGCAGCCAGTTTCTTAATGAAAAACTGTTTTTT.

The chain employs TRBV7-2 and TRBJ1-1, with a weak D call TRBD1 (6 bases). The CDR3 totals 17 residues. CDR1 SGHTA and CDR2 FQGNSA come from the germline V gene. Between the trimmed V and J ends, which lost 1 base and 4 bases, there was a span of 19 bases. The CDR3 DNA sequence: TGTGCCAGCAGCTTAGTCGGCGGGGGCAGGGTAACCACTGAAGCTTTCTTT. Amino acid sequence: CASSLVGGGRVTTEAFF.

The chain carries TRBV9 and TRBJ1-2; 9 bases agree with TRBD1. Germline CDR1 and CDR2: SGDLS and YYNGEE. The ends lost 5 bases at V and 8 bases at J; junction bases unmatched: 4. CDR3 length: 12 amino acids. In nucleotides, the CDR3 is TGTGCCAGCAGGCGGGACAGGGACGGCTACACCTTC. As protein: CASRRDRDGYTF. The full variable domain, rest sourced from reference TRBV9 and TRBJ1-2, is DSGVTQTPKHLITATGQRVTLRCSPRSGDLSVYWYQQSLDQGLQFLIQYYNGEERAKGNILERFSAQQFPDLHSELNLSSLELGDSALYFCASRRDRDGYTFGSGTRLTVV.

The chain joins TRBV18 to TRBJ2-7; D gene ambiguous. The germline V gene encodes CDR1 KGHSH and CDR2 LQKENI. This CDR3 is built from 14 residues. V was clipped by 2 bases and J by 5 bases, with 13 bases between them. Here the CDR3 reads CASSPKSNWDEQYF. The CDR3 coding sequence is TGTGCCAGCTCACCAAAATCGAACTGGGACGAGCAGTACTTC.

The count of this clone is one. DNA for the CDR3: TGTGCCAGCAGCACCAAATGGAGGGGGCAATTTAATGAAAAACTGTTTTTT. Protein sequence: CASSTKWRGQFNEKLFF. The chain joins TRBV21-1 to TRBJ1-4; the table gives TRBD1 as D, unverified against the DNA. TRBV21-1 is recorded as a pseudogene. This CDR3 has 17 amino acids.

The chain employs TRBV15 and TRBJ2-1; the match to TRBD2 covers 8 bases. V shed 0 bases and J 9 bases; nucleotides not matched to a gene: 7. Looked up from germline, CDR1 is LNHNV and CDR2 is YYDKDF (reference sequence). The CDR3 runs 15 residues. The CDR3 loop is CATSRDGGAPVEQFF. The CDR3 region has the DNA TGTGCCACCAGCAGAGACGGGGGGGCTCCGGTTGAGCAGTTCTTC. The entire variable domain, with the rest obtained from reference TRBV15 and TRBJ2-1, is as follows: DAMVIQNPRYQVTQFGKPVTLSCSQTLNHNVMYWYQQKSSQAPKLLFHYYDKDFNNEADTPDNFQSRRPNTSFCFLDIRSPGLGDTAMYLCATSRDGGAPVEQFFGPGTRLTVL.

The chain uses TRBV15 and TRBJ2-6; 8 bases agree with TRBD1. The germline V gene has CDR1 LNHNV and CDR2 YYDKDF (reference sequence). The CDR3 has 17 residues. Trimming at V came to 1 base and at J to 0 bases, leaving 2 bases not matched to a gene. The CDR3 coding sequence is TGTGCCACCAGCAGAGGGACAGGGTTCTCTGGGGCCAACGTCCTGACTTTC. Its protein is CATSRGTGFSGANVLTF.